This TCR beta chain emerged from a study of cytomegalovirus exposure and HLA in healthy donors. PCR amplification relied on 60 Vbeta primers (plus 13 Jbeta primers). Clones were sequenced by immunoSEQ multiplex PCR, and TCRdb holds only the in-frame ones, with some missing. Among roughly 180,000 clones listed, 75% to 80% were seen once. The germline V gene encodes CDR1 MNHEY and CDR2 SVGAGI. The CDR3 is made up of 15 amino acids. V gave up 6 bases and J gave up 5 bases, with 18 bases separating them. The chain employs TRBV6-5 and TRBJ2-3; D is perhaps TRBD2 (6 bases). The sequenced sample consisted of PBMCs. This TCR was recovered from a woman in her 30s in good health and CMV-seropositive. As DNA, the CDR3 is TGTGCCAGCAGCCGAAGACTAGGAGGCGGAGATACGCAGTATTTT. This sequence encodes CASSRRLGGGDTQYF.